The next 10 T cell receptor beta chains were all read from a single sample in a study of T cells in Graves' hyperthyroidism and ophthalmopathy. Regions amplified from RNA transcripts were the TCR beta CDR3 regions. When the TCR CDR3 underwent first-round RT-PCR, the HTBI primer set was used. TCRdb redid the calling of the multiplex PCR reads with MiXCR, one entry per CDR3 protein. The profile shows around 620,000 distinct CDR3 sequences, about 45% of them singletons. The source material was peripheral blood or thyroid tissue (not recorded which). Receptors originate from an adult woman with Graves' disease, either hyperthyroidism or ophthalmopathy (not recorded which).

Ten or more counts support this clonotype. The genes are TRBV19 and TRBJ1-1; D is possibly TRBD1 (6 bases). V was cut by 3 bases and J by 1 base, with 12 bases left in between. The CDR3 sequence is 15 residues long. The germline CDR1 and CDR2 sequences are LNHDA and SQIVND (reference sequence). The CDR3 protein is CASSIGGLWNTEAFF. The CDR3 DNA reads TGTGCCAGTAGTATTGGGGGGCTATGGAACACTGAAGCTTTCTTT. The variable domain in full, completed from reference TRBV19 and TRBJ1-1, reads DGGITQSPKYLFRKEGQNVTLSCEQNLNHDAMYWYRQDPGQGLRLIYYSQIVNDFQKGDIAEGYSVSREKKESFPLTVTSAQKNPTAFYLCASSIGGLWNTEAFFGQGTRLTVV.

This clonotype was recorded many times. V and J are TRBV7-9 and TRBJ1-1; maybe TRBD1 (6 bases). The V end was cut by 1 base, the J end by 7 bases, with 7 bases between. CDR3 length: 12 amino acids. The germline V gene encodes CDR1 SEHNR and CDR2 FQNEAQ (reference sequence). The CDR3 region has the DNA TGTGCCAGCAGCTTAGTAGGGGGTGAAGCTTTCTTT. This gives the protein CASSLVGGEAFF.

This chain joins TRBV5-1 and TRBJ1-1; D remains ambiguous. The CDR3 runs 17 residues. Germline V gene lookup returns CDR1 SGHRS and CDR2 YFSETQ. The V and J ends lost 0 bases and 1 base respectively, with 16 bases between them. The CDR3 protein is CASSLGPSLLPNTEAFF. As DNA, the CDR3 is TGCGCCAGCAGCTTGGGGCCCTCTCTGCTACCGAACACTGAAGCTTTCTTT.

With respect to this clonotype: This is likely a read error, given that the CDR3 carries no conserved phenylalanine or tryptophan at its end. Here the CDR3 DNA reads TGTGCCAGCAGTCCACCAGGGAACACTGAAGCTTTCCTT. Translated: CASSPPGNTEAFL. This chain uses TRBV7-9 with TRBJ1-1; D is undetermined. In germline, CDR1 is SEHNR, CDR2 FQNEAQ (reference sequence). This CDR3 contains 13 residues. Deletions cut 6 bases from V and 1 base from J, with 9 bases between.

The gene calls are TRBV5-6 and TRBJ2-5; TRBD2 aligns across 7 bases. Germline trimming cut 2 bases from V and 3 bases from J; bases unmatched to any gene: 7. In germline, CDR1 is SGHDT, CDR2 YYEEEE. This CDR3 comprises 15 residues. The CDR3 region is CASSLGFAGEETQYF. CDR3 coding DNA: TGTGCCAGCAGCTTAGGGTTCGCGGGGGAAGAGACCCAGTACTTC.

This clonotype was seen ten or more times. The chain is built from TRBV7-2 and TRBJ2-7, with D possibly TRBD1 on 7 matching bases. Germline CDR1 and CDR2: SGHTA and FQGNSA. The CDR3 loop spans 13 amino acids. Trimming removed 2 bases at V and 4 bases at J, with 9 bases between. CDR3 bases: TGTGCCAGCAGCTTACAGGGGGGTTACGAGCAGTACTTC. Translated, it gives CASSLQGGYEQYF.

This clonotype was seen many times. This chain connects TRBV14 to TRBJ1-2, with D possibly being TRBD1 (5 bases). The CDR3 totals 15 residues. Germline lookup yields CDR1 SGHDN and CDR2 FVKESK. Trimming left V 1 base short and J 3 bases short, with 12 bases between. This CDR3 is CASSQVGTDYYGYTF. Written as DNA, the CDR3 is TGTGCCAGCAGCCAAGTCGGGACTGATTACTATGGCTACACCTTC.

The chain carries TRBV29-1 and TRBJ2-5; 13 bases fit TRBD2. Germline V CDR1 and CDR2: SQVTM, ANQGSEA. The CDR3 consists of 13 residues. V shed 3 bases and J 8 bases; nucleotides not matched to a gene: 3. The CDR3 loop is CSVEWTSGRTQYF. In DNA form, the CDR3 reads TGCAGCGTTGAGTGGACTAGCGGGAGAACCCAGTACTTC.

This clonotype was seen at least ten times. The chain links TRBV4-1 to TRBJ2-5, with TRBD2 as a possible D gene (6 bases). The V gene lost 3 bases and the J gene lost 5 bases, with 19 bases spanning the gap. Germline V lookup: CDR1 MGHRA, CDR2 YSYEKL. The CDR3 contains 16 residues. CDR3 region: CASSQFNSGGSETQYF. The CDR3 nucleotides read TGCGCCAGCAGCCAGTTTAACTCAGGAGGGTCCGAGACCCAGTACTTC.

This clonotype was detected many times. The chain is built from TRBV15 and TRBJ2-5, with a tentative D call TRBD1 (5 bases). Germline loops: CDR1 LNHNV, CDR2 YYDKDF (reference sequence). The CDR3 consists of 12 residues. V lost 7 bases and J 1 base, leaving 7 bases between the germline ends. As DNA, the CDR3 is TGTGCCACCAACCAGGGCCAAGAGACCCAGTACTTC. Translation: CATNQGQETQYF.